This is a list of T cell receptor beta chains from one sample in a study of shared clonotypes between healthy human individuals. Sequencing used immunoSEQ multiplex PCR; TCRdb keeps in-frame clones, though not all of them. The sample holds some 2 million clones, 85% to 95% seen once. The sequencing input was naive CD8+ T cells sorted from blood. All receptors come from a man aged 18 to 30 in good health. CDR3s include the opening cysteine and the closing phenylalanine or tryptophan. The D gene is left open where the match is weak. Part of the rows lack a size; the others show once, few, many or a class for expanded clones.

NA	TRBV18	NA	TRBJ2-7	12	CASSPGGYEQYF	TGTGCCAGCTCACCAGGAGGCTACGAGCAGTACTTC
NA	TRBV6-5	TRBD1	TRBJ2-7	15	CASSYAGTGSNEQYF	TGTGCCAGCAGTTACGCCGGGACAGGGTCAAACGAGCAGTACTTC
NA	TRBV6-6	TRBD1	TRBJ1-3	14	CASSYSGGRNTIYF	TGTGCCAGCAGTTACTCAGGGGGCCGAAACACCATATATTTT
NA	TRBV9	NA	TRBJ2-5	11	CASSTGETQYF	TGTGCCAGCAGCACCGGCGAGACCCAGTACTTC
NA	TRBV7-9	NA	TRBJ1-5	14	CASSLEQTNQPQHF	TGTGCCAGCAGCTTAGAACAGACTAATCAGCCCCAGCATTTT
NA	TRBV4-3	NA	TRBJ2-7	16	CASSQETVPTSYEQYF	TGCGCCAGCAGCCAGGAGACAGTTCCAACTTCCTACGAGCAGTACTTC
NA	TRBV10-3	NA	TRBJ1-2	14	CAISVADGNYGYTF	TGTGCCATCAGTGTCGCGGACGGAAACTATGGCTACACCTTC
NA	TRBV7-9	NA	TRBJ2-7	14	CASSFAEGTYEQYF	TGTGCCAGCAGCTTTGCGGAGGGCACCTACGAGCAGTACTTC
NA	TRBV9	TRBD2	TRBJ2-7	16	CASSPALAGGGYEQYF	TGTGCCAGCAGCCCAGCGCTAGCGGGGGGTGGCTACGAGCAGTACTTC
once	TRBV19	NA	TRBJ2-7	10	CASRRYEQYF	TGTGCCAGTAGGAGGTACGAGCAGTACTTC
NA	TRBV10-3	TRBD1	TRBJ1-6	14	CAISPGQGLSPLHF	TGTGCCATCAGCCCGGGACAGGGATTGTCACCCCTCCACTTT
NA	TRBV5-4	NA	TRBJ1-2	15	CASSFGDRRNYGYTF	TGTGCCAGCAGCTTTGGAGACAGACGGAACTATGGCTACACCTTC
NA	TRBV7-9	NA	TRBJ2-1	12	CASSYDYNEQFF	TGTGCCAGCAGCTATGACTACAATGAGCAGTTCTTC
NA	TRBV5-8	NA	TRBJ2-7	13	CANSVTGFNEQYF	TGTGCTAACAGCGTAACTGGCTTCAACGAGCAGTACTTC
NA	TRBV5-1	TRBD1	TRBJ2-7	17	CASQPGTGGLGLYEQYF	TGCGCCAGCCAACCGGGGACAGGGGGCCTGGGGTTGTACGAGCAGTACTTC
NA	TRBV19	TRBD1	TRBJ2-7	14	CASSEQGAIDEQYF	TGTGCCAGTAGTGAACAGGGGGCTATCGACGAGCAGTACTTC
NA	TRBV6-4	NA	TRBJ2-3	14	CASSDSYFTDTQYF	TGTGCCAGCAGTGACTCGTATTTCACAGATACGCAGTATTTT
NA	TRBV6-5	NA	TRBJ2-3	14	CASSSWTGTDTQYF	TGTGCCAGCAGTTCCTGGACGGGCACAGATACGCAGTATTTT
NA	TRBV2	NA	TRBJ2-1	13	CASRPSGKDEQFF	TGTGCCAGCAGACCTAGTGGGAAGGATGAGCAGTTCTTC
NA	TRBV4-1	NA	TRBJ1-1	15	CASTLEQGGGSKAFF	TGCGCCAGCACCCTGGAACAGGGCGGGGGGAGCAAAGCTTTCTTT